A single sample is the source of the 30 T cell receptor beta chains below, sequenced in a study of T cell responses to AZD1222 COVID-19 vaccine. Produced via immunoSEQ multiplex PCR; TCRdb's table is partial and in-frame only. The sample has roughly 60,000 clones; roughly 80% are singletons. The source material was peripheral blood, sampled 28 days after the second AZD1222 dose. The source of these receptors is an adult who received the AZD1222 COVID-19 vaccine.

This clone was seen repeatedly, ten times or more. The chain employs TRBV7-2 and TRBJ2-7; D may match TRBD1 or TRBD2 (5 bases each). The V end was cut by 5 bases, the J end by 5 bases, with 16 bases between. The germline V gene has CDR1 SGHTA and CDR2 FQGNSA. This CDR3 has 14 residues. CDR3 DNA sequence: TGTGCCAGCAGCCTGGGACCTCCGCCCAACGAGCAGTACTTC. This codes for CASSLGPPPNEQYF.

This chain joins TRBV20-1 and TRBJ1-5; perhaps TRBD1 as D (5 bases). This CDR3 comprises 15 residues. The germline gives CDR1 DFQATT, CDR2 SNEGSKA (reference sequence). Trimming pared 3 bases from V and 5 bases from J, leaving 17 bases between. DNA for the CDR3: TGCAGTGCTAGTTCGACACCCGACAGTCATCAGCCCCAGCATTTT. It codes for CSASSTPDSHQPQHF.

The V and J genes are TRBV9 and TRBJ2-5; 10 bases agree with TRBD2. Germline CDR1 reads SGDLS; CDR2 reads YYNGEE. The CDR3 runs 14 residues. Trimming took 4 bases from V and 4 from J; bases not matched to a gene: 4. The CDR3 region is CASSPRTSGETQYF. The CDR3 nucleotides are TGTGCCAGCAGCCCCCGGACTAGCGGAGAGACCCAGTACTTC.

The chain employs TRBV12-3 or TRBV12-4 and TRBJ2-2; D not certain. This CDR3 has 12 residues. The germline V and J ends were trimmed by 5 bases and 5 bases, with 6 bases remaining between them. CDR3 loop: CASSPNTGELFF. The CDR3 coding sequence is TGTGCCAGCAGTCCTAATACCGGGGAGCTGTTTTTT.

The chain uses TRBV19 and TRBJ2-1; 8 bases line up with TRBD2. J was trimmed by 4 bases and V by 6 bases; bases with no gene match: 5. The CDR3 is made up of 14 amino acids. CDR1 and CDR2 from the germline V gene are LNHDA and SQIVND (reference sequence). As DNA, the CDR3 is TGTGCCAGTAGCTTAGCGGGGACTTACAATGAGCAGTTCTTC. Amino acids: CASSLAGTYNEQFF.

The CDR3 is CASSFLSGGLSYEQYF. The CDR3 coding sequence is TGTGCCAGCAGTTTCCTGAGCGGGGGCCTCTCCTACGAGCAGTACTTC. V is TRBV27 and J is TRBJ2-7; the match to TRBD2 covers 8 bases. Germline V CDR1 and CDR2: MNHEY, SMNVEV (reference sequence). Losses at the gene ends were 3 bases for V and 0 bases for J; bases not matched to a gene: 7. The CDR3 is 16 amino acids.

The gene calls are TRBV3-1 (or the pseudogene TRBV3-2) and TRBJ1-3; D might be TRBD1 (5 bases). The CDR3 has 13 residues. Germline V gene sequence: CDR1 LGHDT, CDR2 YNNKEL (reference sequence). V was trimmed by 1 base and J by 8 bases, leaving 9 bases between them. CDR3 coding DNA: TGTGCCAGCAGCCAAGCTCTGGGGGACACCATATATTTT. Amino acids: CASSQALGDTIYF.

This chain links TRBV27 with TRBJ2-3, with D hard to call. The CDR3 is 11 amino acids. V was pared by 8 bases and J by 6 bases, with 9 bases between. The germline gives CDR1 MNHEY, CDR2 SMNVEV (reference sequence). In DNA, the CDR3 is TGTGCCAGCCGATCGGCGGATACGCAGTATTTT. Amino acid sequence: CASRSADTQYF.

V is TRBV4-1 and J is TRBJ1-5; D is unclear. From germline, CDR1 is MGHRA and CDR2 YSYEKL. Trimming removed 0 bases from V and 7 bases from J, with 16 bases in between. The CDR3 is 16 amino acids. The CDR3 DNA sequence: TGCGCCAGCAGCCAAGAAGTACGGGCGATCGGGCAGCCCCAGCATTTT. It yields the protein CASSQEVRAIGQPQHF.

This chain connects TRBV7-2 to TRBJ1-3; TRBD1 is a possible D gene (5 bases). V was pared by 4 bases and J by 4 bases, with 17 bases between. The length of the CDR3 is 16 residues. Looked up from germline, CDR1 is SGHTA and CDR2 is FQGNSA. CDR3 coding DNA: TGTGCCAGCAGCTGGGGCGGGGGATCCTCCGGAAACACCATATATTTT. This codes for CASSWGGGSSGNTIYF.

This chain uses TRBV5-5 with TRBJ1-2, with 7 positions matching TRBD1. The V segment lost 2 bases and the J segment 3 bases; nucleotides outside the gene matches: 4. This CDR3 has 14 amino acids. The germline V gene has CDR1 SGHKS and CDR2 YYEKEE (reference sequence). The CDR3 DNA reads TGTGCCAGCAGCTTAACAGGGGATGACTATGGCTACACCTTC. It specifies CASSLTGDDYGYTF.

V and J are TRBV7-2 and TRBJ2-7, with TRBD2 as a possible D gene (5 bases). V was cut by 2 bases and J by 6 bases, with 17 bases left in between. Per germline, CDR1 SGHTA and CDR2 FQGNSA. The CDR3 loop spans 15 amino acids. CDR3 sequence (DNA): TGTGCCAGCAGCTTAATGAACATTCCGACTACCGAGCAGTACTTC. It encodes CASSLMNIPTTEQYF. Full variable domain (remainder filled in from reference TRBV7-2 and TRBJ2-7): GAGVSQSPSNKVTEKGKDVELRCDPISGHTALYWYRQSLGQGLEFLIYFQGNSAPDKSGLPSDRFSAERTGGSVSTLTIQRTQQEDSAVYLCASSLMNIPTTEQYFGPGTRLTVT.

This clone was seen just once. This chain uses TRBV6-2 or TRBV6-3 with TRBJ1-1, with 7 nucleotides matching TRBD1. The germline V gene has CDR1 MNHEY and CDR2 SVGEGT. The CDR3 is made up of 15 amino acids. J was trimmed by 2 bases and V by 5 bases; bases with no gene match: 8. CDR3 bases: TGTGCCAGCAGTCAACAGGGGACCCTCAACACTGAAGCTTTCTTT. Its protein is CASSQQGTLNTEAFF.

This clone was detected once. The chain employs TRBV24-1 and TRBJ1-5; no clear D. Trimming took off 2 bases at V and 2 bases at J, with 9 bases between the two ends. Per germline, CDR1 KGHDR and CDR2 SFDVKD. The CDR3 runs 15 residues. The CDR3, as DNA: TGTGCCACCAGTGATTCTCACAATGGCAATCAGCCCCAGCATTTT. It is translated as CATSDSHNGNQPQHF.

The chain joins TRBV4-3 to TRBJ2-7; the D is unclear. The CDR3 is made up of 14 amino acids. Between the trimmed V and J ends, which lost 0 bases and 0 bases, there was a span of 6 bases. Germline values: CDR1 LGHNA, CDR2 YSLEER. For the CDR3, the DNA is TGCGCCAGCAGCCAAGAGGCCTTCTCCTACGAGCAGTACTTC. This sequence encodes CASSQEAFSYEQYF.

This clone was counted only a few times. J is TRBJ1-1 and V is TRBV3-1 (or the pseudogene TRBV3-2); 7 bases line up with TRBD1. The V gene's germline CDR1 is LGHDT and CDR2 YNNKEL (reference sequence). CDR3 length equals 13 residues. Trimming took 1 base from V and 10 from J; bases not matched to a gene: 6. The CDR3 loop reads CASSQGGQAGAFF. The CDR3 DNA is TGTGCCAGCAGCCAAGGTGGACAGGCTGGAGCTTTCTTT.

The chain is built from TRBV3-1 (or the pseudogene TRBV3-2) and TRBJ2-3; D is uncertain. This CDR3 spans 16 amino acids. CDR1 is LGHDT, CDR2 YNNKEL, per germline (reference sequence). Trimming left V 1 base short and J 0 bases short, with 11 bases between. The CDR3 DNA reads TGTGCCAGCAGCCAAGCCGCTTCGCTTAGCACAGATACGCAGTATTTT. It is translated as CASSQAASLSTDTQYF.

The rearrangement joins TRBV5-1 to TRBJ1-1; TRBD1 agrees at 9 bases. The CDR3 has 14 amino acids. Germline loops: CDR1 SGHRS, CDR2 YFSETQ. V dropped 4 bases and J dropped 1; count of bases not matched to a gene: 2. This CDR3 is CASSPQGANTEAFF. The CDR3 DNA sequence: TGCGCCAGCAGCCCACAGGGGGCGAACACTGAAGCTTTCTTT.

The J gene is TRBJ2-5, the V gene TRBV3-1 (or the pseudogene TRBV3-2); no clear D gene. The V gene's germline CDR1 is LGHDT and CDR2 YNNKEL (reference sequence). CDR3 size: 13 residues. Trimming shortened V by 0 bases and J by 3 bases, and 5 bases separated the two germline ends. The chain's CDR3 is CASSQDPKETQYF. CDR3 DNA: TGTGCCAGCAGCCAAGATCCGAAAGAGACCCAGTACTTC.

The gene calls are TRBV18 and TRBJ2-3, with TRBD2 matching 8 bases. Per the germline V gene, CDR1 is KGHSH and CDR2 is LQKENI. CDR3 length equals 17 residues. J lost 4 bases, V lost 6 bases, and 15 bases had no gene match. Here the CDR3 DNA reads TGTGCCAGCTCGCCCCCAACTAGCGGAGATCATTCAGATACGCAGTATTTT. The encoded protein is CASSPPTSGDHSDTQYF.

V usage is TRBV2 and J usage is TRBJ2-4; 9 bases match TRBD1. V lost 6 bases and J lost 2; bases outside the gene matches: 11. Germline V gene lookup returns CDR1 SNHLY and CDR2 FYNNEI. CDR3 length: 17 amino acids. The CDR3 protein is CASRSTPGQGPKNIQYF. The CDR3 region has the DNA TGTGCCAGCAGGAGTACTCCGGGACAGGGACCCAAAAACATTCAGTACTTC.

CDR3 sequence reads: CATSDSGSGANTDTQYF. The DNA of the CDR3 is TGTGCCACCAGTGATTCCGGTAGCGGGGCAAACACAGATACGCAGTATTTT. This sequence joins TRBV24-1 and TRBJ2-3; the match to TRBD2 covers 8 bases. Trimming cost V 2 bases and J 2 bases; bases outside gene matches: 8. The CDR3 covers 17 residues. Germline lookup yields CDR1 KGHDR and CDR2 SFDVKD.

CDR3 residues: CASRGHSRPYEQYF. CDR3 coding DNA: TGCGCCAGCAGGGGCCACTCACGGCCCTACGAGCAGTACTTC. The rearrangement uses TRBV10-1 and TRBJ2-7, with unresolved D. The CDR3 has 14 residues. Germline V gene sequence: CDR1 WNHNN, CDR2 SYGVQD (reference sequence). The V end lost 6 bases, the J end lost 2 bases, and 14 bases lay between the germline ends.

This clone has a single count. This chain uses TRBV7-2 with TRBJ2-7; 9 bases are shared with TRBD1. The germline V gene has CDR1 SGHTA and CDR2 FQGNSA. J gave up 6 bases and V 1 base, and 4 bases lay outside the gene matches. The CDR3 contains 14 residues. For the CDR3, the DNA is TGTGCCAGCAGCTTAGACAGGGGGCGTGCCGAGCAGTACTTC. This codes for CASSLDRGRAEQYF.

This sequence joins TRBV28 and TRBJ2-1, with 7 positions matching TRBD2. Germline V gene sequence: CDR1 MDHEN, CDR2 SYDVKM. This CDR3 spans 15 amino acids. Trimming took 7 bases from V and 0 from J; bases not matched to a gene: 6. The CDR3 region has the DNA TGTGCCAGCACCTTTAGCGGGCTCTCCTACAATGAGCAGTTCTTC. Protein sequence: CASTFSGLSYNEQFF.

The rearrangement uses TRBV7-8 and TRBJ2-5, with D tentatively TRBD1 or TRBD2 (7 bases each). Trimming pared 7 bases from V and 5 bases from J, leaving 20 bases between. CDR3 length: 15 residues. Germline V gene lookup returns CDR1 SGHVS and CDR2 FQNEAQ. The CDR3 nucleotides are TGTGCCAGCACTAAGGGAGGGGGCATCGGGGAGACCCAGTACTTC. This encodes CASTKGGGIGETQYF.

The chain combines TRBV3-1 (or the pseudogene TRBV3-2) with TRBJ1-6; 7 nucleotides agree with TRBD1. CDR1 and CDR2 from the germline V gene are LGHDT and YNNKEL (reference sequence). The trim removed 1 base at V and 5 bases at J, leaving 2 bases unmatched. This CDR3 region has 15 residues. CDR3 DNA: TGTGCCAGCAGCCAAGCAGGGGGGGATAATTCACCCCTCCACTTT. Protein: CASSQAGGDNSPLHF.

The genes are TRBV29-1 and TRBJ1-2; 10 bases match TRBD1. After removal of 6 bases from V and 5 bases from J, the junction contained 9 bases not matched to a gene. The CDR3 length is 14 residues. In germline, CDR1 is SQVTM, CDR2 ANQGSEA. CDR3 residues: CSVRQGAFFYGYTF. In nucleotides, the CDR3 is TGCAGCGTACGACAGGGGGCCTTTTTTTATGGCTACACCTTC.

The chain uses TRBV28 and TRBJ1-1; D gene unclear. The CDR3 is 15 residues long. Trimming removed 7 bases at V and 4 bases at J, with 19 bases between. Germline CDR1 and CDR2: MDHEN and SYDVKM. CDR3 DNA sequence: TGTGCCAGCACCACGGGTAGCGAGGCCGGCACTGAAGCTTTCTTT. It translates to CASTTGSEAGTEAFF.

This clone came up a few times. The chain is built from TRBV2 and TRBJ1-5, with D uncertain. Germline V gene lookup returns CDR1 SNHLY and CDR2 FYNNEI. V gave up 1 base and J gave up 0 bases, with 10 bases separating them. The length of the CDR3 is 16 residues. CDR3 residues: CASSEGSDYSNQPQHF. DNA for the CDR3: TGTGCCAGCAGTGAAGGGTCAGATTATAGCAATCAGCCCCAGCATTTT.